This T cell receptor (beta chain) originates from a study of neoadjuvant anti-PD-1 for oral cavity cancer. Overall study context: Non-progressing patients received a fourth nivolumab dose near day 43, then surgery on days 50-56.

This CDR3 has 13 residues. The germline gives CDR1 SEHNR, CDR2 FQNEAQ (reference sequence). V was pared by 5 bases and J by 6 bases, with 6 bases of the junction left unmatched. The assay was immunoSEQ multiplex PCR, and TCRdb's table has in-frame clones only and misses some. The table has 84,000 or so clones, roughly 80% seen once. Blood cells were analyzed directly, without culture or expansion. The chain joins TRBV7-9 to TRBJ1-2; 7 bases are shared with TRBD1. The origin of this receptor is a person between 35 and 79 years old with oral cavity squamous cell carcinoma. The material sequenced was PBMCs, taken before nivolumab (anti-PD-1) treatment. The CDR3 is CASSPGTANGYTF. CDR3 coding DNA: TGTGCCAGCAGCCCCGGGACAGCCAATGGCTACACCTTC.